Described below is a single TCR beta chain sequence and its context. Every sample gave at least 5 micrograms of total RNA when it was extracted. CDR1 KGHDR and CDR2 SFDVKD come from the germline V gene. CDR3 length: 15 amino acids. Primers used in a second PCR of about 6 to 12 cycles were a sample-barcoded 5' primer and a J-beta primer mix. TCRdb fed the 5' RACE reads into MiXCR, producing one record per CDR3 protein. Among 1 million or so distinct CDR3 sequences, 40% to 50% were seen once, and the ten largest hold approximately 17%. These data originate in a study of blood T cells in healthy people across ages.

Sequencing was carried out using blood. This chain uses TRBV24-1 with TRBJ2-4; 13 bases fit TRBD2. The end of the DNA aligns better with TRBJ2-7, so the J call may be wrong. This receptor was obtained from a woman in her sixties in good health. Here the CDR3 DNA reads TGTGCCACCAGTGAGGGACTAGCGGGATCCCACGAGCAGTACTTC. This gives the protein CATSEGLAGSHEQYF.